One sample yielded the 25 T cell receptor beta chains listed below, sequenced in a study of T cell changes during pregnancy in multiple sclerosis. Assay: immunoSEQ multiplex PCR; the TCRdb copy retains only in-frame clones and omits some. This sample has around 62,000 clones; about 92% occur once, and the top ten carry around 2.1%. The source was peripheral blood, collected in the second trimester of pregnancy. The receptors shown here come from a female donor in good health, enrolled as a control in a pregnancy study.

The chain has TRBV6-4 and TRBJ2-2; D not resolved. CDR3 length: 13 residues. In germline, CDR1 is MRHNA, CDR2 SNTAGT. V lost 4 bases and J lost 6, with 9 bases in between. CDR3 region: CASSAGGAGELFF. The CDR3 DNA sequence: TGTGCCAGCAGTGCTGGCGGCGCCGGGGAGCTGTTTTTT.

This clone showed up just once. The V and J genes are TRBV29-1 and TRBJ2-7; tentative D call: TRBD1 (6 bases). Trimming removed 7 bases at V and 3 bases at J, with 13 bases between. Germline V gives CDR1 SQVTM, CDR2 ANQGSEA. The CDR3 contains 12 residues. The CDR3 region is CSATGTHYEQYF. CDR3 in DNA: TGCAGCGCAACCGGGACACACTACGAGCAGTACTTC.

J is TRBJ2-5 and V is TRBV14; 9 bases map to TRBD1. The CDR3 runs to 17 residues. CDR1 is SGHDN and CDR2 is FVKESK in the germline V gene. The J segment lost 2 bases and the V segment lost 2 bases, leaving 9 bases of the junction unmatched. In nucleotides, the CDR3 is TGTGCCAGCAGCCAACGCGGACAGGGGATCACTCAAGAGACCCAGTACTTC. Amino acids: CASSQRGQGITQETQYF.

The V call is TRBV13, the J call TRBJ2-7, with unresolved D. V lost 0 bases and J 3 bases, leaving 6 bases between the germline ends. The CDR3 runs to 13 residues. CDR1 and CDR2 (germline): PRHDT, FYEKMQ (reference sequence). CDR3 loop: CASSLGRFYEQYF. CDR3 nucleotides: TGTGCCAGCAGCTTAGGTCGGTTCTACGAGCAGTACTTC. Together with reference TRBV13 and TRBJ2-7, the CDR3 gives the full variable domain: AAGVIQSPRHLIKEKRETATLKCYPIPRHDTVYWYQQGPGQDPQFLISFYEKMQSDKGSIPDRFSAQQFSDYHSELNMSSLELGDSALYFCASSLGRFYEQYFGPGTRLTVT.

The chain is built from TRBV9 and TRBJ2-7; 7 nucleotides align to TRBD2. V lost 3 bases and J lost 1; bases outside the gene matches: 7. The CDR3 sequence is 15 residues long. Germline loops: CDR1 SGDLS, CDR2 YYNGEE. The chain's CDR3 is CASSATGLPSYEQYF. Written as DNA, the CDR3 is TGTGCCAGCAGCGCCACGGGACTACCGTCCTACGAGCAGTACTTC. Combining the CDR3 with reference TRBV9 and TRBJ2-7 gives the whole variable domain DSGVTQTPKHLITATGQRVTLRCSPRSGDLSVYWYQQSLDQGLQFLIQYYNGEERAKGNILERFSAQQFPDLHSELNLSSLELGDSALYFCASSATGLPSYEQYFGPGTRLTVT.

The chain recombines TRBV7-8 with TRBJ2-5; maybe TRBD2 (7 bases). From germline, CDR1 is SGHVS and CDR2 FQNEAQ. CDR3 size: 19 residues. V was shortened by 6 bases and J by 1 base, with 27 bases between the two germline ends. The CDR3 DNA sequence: TGTGCCAGCAGATCCGGCGCCCAGAGGGGGGGGATAAGCCAAGAGACCCAGTACTTC. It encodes CASRSGAQRGGISQETQYF.

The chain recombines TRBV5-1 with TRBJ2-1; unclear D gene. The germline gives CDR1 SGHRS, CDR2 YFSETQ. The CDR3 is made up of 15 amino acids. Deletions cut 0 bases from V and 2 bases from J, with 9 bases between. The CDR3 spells CASSLVGGTYNEQFF. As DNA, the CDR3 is TGCGCCAGCAGCTTGGTAGGCGGAACCTACAATGAGCAGTTCTTC.

The CDR3 loop is CASTTLQGLNTIYF. In DNA form, the CDR3 reads TGTGCCAGCACCACCCTCCAGGGATTAAACACCATATATTTT. The V and J genes are TRBV6-5 and TRBJ1-3, with D possibly TRBD1 on 5 matching bases. V lost 7 bases, J lost 6 bases, and 16 bases lay in between. The CDR3 length is 14 residues. In germline, CDR1 is MNHEY, CDR2 SVGAGI.

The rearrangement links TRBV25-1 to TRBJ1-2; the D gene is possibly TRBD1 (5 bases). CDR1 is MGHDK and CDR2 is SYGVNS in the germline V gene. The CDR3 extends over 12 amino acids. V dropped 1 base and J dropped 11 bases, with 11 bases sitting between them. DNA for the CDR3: TGTGCCAGCAGTGAATTAGACAGAAAGTACACCTTC. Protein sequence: CASSELDRKYTF.

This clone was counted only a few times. CDR3 sequence: CATSRAPGTEAFF. Here the CDR3 DNA reads TGTGCCACCAGCAGGGCCCCGGGCACTGAAGCTTTCTTT. The rearrangement links TRBV15 to TRBJ1-1; no reliable D call. The CDR3 extends over 13 amino acids. The V and J ends lost 3 bases and 4 bases respectively, with 9 bases between them. Per the germline V gene, CDR1 is LNHNV and CDR2 is YYDKDF (reference sequence). Combining the CDR3 with reference TRBV15 and TRBJ1-1 gives the whole variable domain DAMVIQNPRYQVTQFGKPVTLSCSQTLNHNVMYWYQQKSSQAPKLLFHYYDKDFNNEADTPDNFQSRRPNTSFCFLDIRSPGLGDTAMYLCATSRAPGTEAFFGQGTRLTVV.

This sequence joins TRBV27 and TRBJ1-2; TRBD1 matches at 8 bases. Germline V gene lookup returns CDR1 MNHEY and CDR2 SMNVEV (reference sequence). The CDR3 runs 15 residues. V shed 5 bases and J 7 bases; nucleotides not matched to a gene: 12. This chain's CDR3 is CASSPTDRALLGYTF. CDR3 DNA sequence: TGTGCCAGCAGTCCAACGGACAGGGCCTTGCTTGGCTACACCTTC.

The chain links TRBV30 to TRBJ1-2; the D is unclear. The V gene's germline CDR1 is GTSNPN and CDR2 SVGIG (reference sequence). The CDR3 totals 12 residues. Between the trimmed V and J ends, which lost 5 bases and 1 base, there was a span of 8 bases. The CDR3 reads CAWSQVNYGYTF. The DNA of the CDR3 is TGTGCCTGGTCGCAGGTTAACTATGGCTACACCTTC.

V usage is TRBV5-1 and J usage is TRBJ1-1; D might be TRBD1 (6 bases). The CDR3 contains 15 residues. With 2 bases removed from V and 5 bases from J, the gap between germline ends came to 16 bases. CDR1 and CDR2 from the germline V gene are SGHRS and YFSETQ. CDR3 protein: CASSLMGQGSTEAFF. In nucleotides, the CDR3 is TGCGCCAGCAGCTTAATGGGGCAGGGGTCGACTGAAGCTTTCTTT.

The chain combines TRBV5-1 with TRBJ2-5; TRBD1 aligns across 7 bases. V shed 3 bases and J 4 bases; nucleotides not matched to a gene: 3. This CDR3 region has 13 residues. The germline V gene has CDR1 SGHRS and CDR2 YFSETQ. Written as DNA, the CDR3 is TGCGCCAGCAGCTGGGGACAGCGAGAGACCCAGTACTTC. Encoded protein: CASSWGQRETQYF.

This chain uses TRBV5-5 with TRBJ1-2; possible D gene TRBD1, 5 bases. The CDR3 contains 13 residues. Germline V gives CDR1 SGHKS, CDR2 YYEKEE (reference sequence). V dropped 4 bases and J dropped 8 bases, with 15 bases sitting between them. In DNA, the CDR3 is TGTGCCAGCAGCCGGTTAGGGGTATGGGGCTACACCTTC. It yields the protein CASSRLGVWGYTF.

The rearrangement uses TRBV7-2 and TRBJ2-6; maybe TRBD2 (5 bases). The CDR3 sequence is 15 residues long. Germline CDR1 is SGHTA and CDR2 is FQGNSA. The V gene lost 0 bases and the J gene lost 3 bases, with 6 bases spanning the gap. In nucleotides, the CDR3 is TGTGCCAGCAGCTTAGCGGGAGTTGGGGCCAACGTCCTGACTTTC. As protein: CASSLAGVGANVLTF.

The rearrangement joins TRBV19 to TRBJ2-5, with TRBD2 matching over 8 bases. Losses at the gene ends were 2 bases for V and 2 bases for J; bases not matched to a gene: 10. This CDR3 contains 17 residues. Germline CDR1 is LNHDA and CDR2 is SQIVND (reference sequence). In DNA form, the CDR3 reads TGTGCCAGTAGTATAAGGCGGGGCGGGGGGATACAAGAGACCCAGTACTTC. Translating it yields CASSIRRGGGIQETQYF.

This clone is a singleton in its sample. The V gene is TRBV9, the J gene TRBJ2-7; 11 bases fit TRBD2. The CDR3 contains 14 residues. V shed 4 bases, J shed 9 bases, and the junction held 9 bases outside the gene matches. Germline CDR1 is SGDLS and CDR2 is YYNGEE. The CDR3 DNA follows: TGTGCCAGCAGCCCCGGGACTAGCGGCCTGTGGCAGTACTTC. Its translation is CASSPGTSGLWQYF.

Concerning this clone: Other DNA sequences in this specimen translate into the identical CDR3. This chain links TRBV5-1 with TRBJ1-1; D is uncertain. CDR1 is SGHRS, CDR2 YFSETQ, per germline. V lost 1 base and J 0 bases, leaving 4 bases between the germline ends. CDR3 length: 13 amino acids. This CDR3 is CASSLSLNTEAFF. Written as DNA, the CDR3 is TGCGCCAGCAGCTTGAGCTTGAACACTGAAGCTTTCTTT.

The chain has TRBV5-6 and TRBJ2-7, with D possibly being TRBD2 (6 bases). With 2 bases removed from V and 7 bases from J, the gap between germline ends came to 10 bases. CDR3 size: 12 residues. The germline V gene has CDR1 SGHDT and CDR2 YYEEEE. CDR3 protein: CASSFRRDEQYF. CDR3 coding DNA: TGTGCCAGCAGCTTTAGGAGGGATGAGCAGTACTTC.

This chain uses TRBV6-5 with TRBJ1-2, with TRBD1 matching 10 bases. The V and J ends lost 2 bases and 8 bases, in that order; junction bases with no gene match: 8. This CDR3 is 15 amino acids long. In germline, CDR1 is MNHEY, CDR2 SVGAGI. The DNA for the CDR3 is TGTGCCAGCAGTTACCAGACAGGGGGCAGTCTAGGCTACACCTTC. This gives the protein CASSYQTGGSLGYTF.

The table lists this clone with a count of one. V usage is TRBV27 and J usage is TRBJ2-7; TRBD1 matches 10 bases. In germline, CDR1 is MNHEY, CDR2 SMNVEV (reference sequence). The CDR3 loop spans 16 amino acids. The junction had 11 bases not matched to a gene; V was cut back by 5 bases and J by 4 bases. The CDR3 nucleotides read TGTGCCAGCAGTCGAACTGGGGCGGGACAGGGGTACGAGCAGTACTTC. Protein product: CASSRTGAGQGYEQYF.

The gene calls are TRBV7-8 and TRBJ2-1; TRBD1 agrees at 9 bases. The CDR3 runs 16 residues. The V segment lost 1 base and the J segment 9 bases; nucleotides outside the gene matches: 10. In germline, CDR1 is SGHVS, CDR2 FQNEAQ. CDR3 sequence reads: CASSLVAGTGLGEQFF. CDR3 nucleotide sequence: TGTGCCAGCAGCTTAGTCGCCGGGACAGGGTTGGGTGAGCAGTTCTTC.

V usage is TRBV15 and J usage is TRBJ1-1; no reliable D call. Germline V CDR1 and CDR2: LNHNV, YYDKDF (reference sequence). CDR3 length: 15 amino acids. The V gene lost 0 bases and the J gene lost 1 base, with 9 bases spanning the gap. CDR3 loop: CATSRDRGPNTEAFF. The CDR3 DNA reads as TGTGCCACCAGCAGAGATCGAGGCCCGAACACTGAAGCTTTCTTT.

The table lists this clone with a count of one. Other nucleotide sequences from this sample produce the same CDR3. CDR3 amino acids: CASSLDSYGYTF. DNA of the CDR3: TGTGCCAGTAGTCTTGACAGCTATGGCTACACCTTC. The genes are TRBV19 and TRBJ1-2, with D perhaps TRBD1 (5 bases). Germline lookup yields CDR1 LNHDA and CDR2 SQIVND (reference sequence). V shed 5 bases and J shed 4 bases, with 8 bases lying between them. CDR3 size: 12 residues.